One and the same sample provided the 6 T cell receptor beta chains below, sequenced in a study of HIV-infected patients and healthy controls. All unsorted peripheral T cells were captured because whole blood was used without fractionation. cDNA was made from 400 to 500 ng RNA using alpha and beta constant primers. Alpha and beta chain libraries were made separately by chain-specific third strand synthesis with multiplexing indices. TCRdb re-analysed the 5' RACE reads in MiXCR, keeping a single row per CDR3 protein. The top ten clones hold almost 4% of a sample with tens of thousands of distinct CDR3 sequences, 8.5% to 9% of them seen once. The sequenced sample consisted of blood. Receptor source: an adult in good health.

This rearrangement joins TRBV6-5 to TRBJ1-4; no definite D call. The CDR3 is 18 amino acids. With 6 bases removed from V and 0 bases from J, the gap between germline ends came to 20 bases. Germline V lookup: CDR1 MNHEY, CDR2 SVGAGI. The CDR3 bases are TGTGCCAGCAGCCGTTACTTAAGTGTACGGGCAACTAATGAAAAACTGTTTTTT. As protein: CASSRYLSVRATNEKLFF.

Ten or more counts support this clonotype. The genes are TRBV6-1 and TRBJ2-3; weak D call: TRBD1 (5 bases). CDR1 and CDR2 (germline): MNHNS, SASEGT. The V and J ends lost 4 bases and 3 bases respectively, with 14 bases between them. This CDR3 has 15 amino acids. CDR3 region: CASSGTRSKTDTQYF. CDR3 in DNA: TGTGCCAGCAGTGGGACAAGGTCCAAAACAGATACGCAGTATTTT.

The rearrangement uses TRBV24-1 and TRBJ2-6, with 7 bases lining up with TRBD1. The ends lost 2 bases at V and 0 bases at J; junction bases unmatched: 6. In germline, CDR1 is KGHDR, CDR2 SFDVKD. CDR3 length equals 18 residues. The CDR3 is CATSDSGQDHSGANVLTF. CDR3 sequence (DNA): TGTGCCACCAGTGATTCCGGACAGGACCACTCTGGGGCCAACGTCCTGACTTTC.

Many counts were recorded for this clonotype. The V call is TRBV2, the J call TRBJ1-1, with D perhaps matching TRBD1 (6 bases). The CDR3 length is 15 residues. Trimming took off 3 bases at V and 0 bases at J, with 11 bases between the two ends. Germline CDR1 SNHLY, CDR2 FYNNEI. CDR3 nucleotide sequence: TGTGCCAGCAGTGATCAGCAGGGGTTGAACACTGAAGCTTTCTTT. This codes for CASSDQQGLNTEAFF.

This clonotype was counted between two and nine times. This chain links TRBV4-2 with TRBJ2-1; 9 bases map to TRBD1. CDR3 size: 15 residues. Germline CDR1 and CDR2: LGHNA and YNFKEQ. Trimming cost V 8 bases and J 8 bases; bases outside gene matches: 13. The DNA of the CDR3 is TGTGCCAGCGCCGAGGGGGACAGGGAAAGAGATGAGCAGTTCTTC. Translated: CASAEGDRERDEQFF.

This chain uses TRBV6-1 with TRBJ2-3; 9 bases line up with TRBD2. The CDR3 totals 19 residues. V lost 5 bases, J lost 6 bases, and 21 bases stayed unmatched. The V gene's germline CDR1 is MNHNS and CDR2 SASEGT. This CDR3 reads CASSWLELAGPSRGDTQYF. The CDR3 DNA follows: TGTGCCAGCAGTTGGCTCGAGCTAGCGGGGCCCTCGAGGGGGGATACGCAGTATTTT.